Here is one TCR beta chain with its context. TEMRA cells were FACS-enriched, and CD8+ and CD4+ T cells were isolated negatively. These data come from a study of CD8 T cells in Susac syndrome. V gave up 4 bases and J gave up 0 bases, with 10 bases separating them. The CDR3 contains 15 residues. Germline values: CDR1 LGHDT, CDR2 YNNKEL (reference sequence). An input of roughly 0.5 to 1 ug of RNA was subjected to reverse transcription using random hexamers. TCRdb reprocessed the immunoSEQ multiplex PCR reads via MiXCR and lists one record per CDR3 protein. In the table there are 130,000 or so distinct CDR3 sequences, over 95% of which are singletons.

The chain combines TRBV3-1 with TRBJ2-1; a possible D gene is TRBD2 (5 bases). The sequence was obtained from a human donor with Susac syndrome. Sequences were obtained from CD4+ T cells from PBMCs. The CDR3 DNA follows: TGTGCCAGCAGCCTTTGGAGCGGCTCCTACAATGAGCAGTTCTTC. This codes for CASSLWSGSYNEQFF.